This T cell receptor beta chain was identified during a study of shared T cell receptors in the human thymus. Clones were read by immunoSEQ multiplex PCR, and TCRdb kept only the in-frame ones, dropping some. Of approximately 660,000 clones in the sample, roughly 90% were seen once. The CDR3 sequence is 15 residues long. V lost 7 bases, J lost 4 bases, and 17 bases lay in between. Germline CDR1 MNHEY, CDR2 SMNVEV (reference sequence). The same data also went into a second study, on human thymus T cells. From that study: The donor group consisted of healthy Finnish infants who were having corrective surgery for congenital heart defects.

This chain joins TRBV27 and TRBJ2-1; the D gene is possibly TRBD1 (6 bases). The receptor was derived from a boy younger than two with a congenital heart defect. Sequencing input: thymocytes. The CDR3 nucleotides read TGTGCCAGCATCCCCACAGGGAGATTTTACAATGAGCAGTTCTTC. Its translation is CASIPTGRFYNEQFF.